This TCR beta chain was profiled in a study of blood T cell repertoires in COVID-19. The table came from immunoSEQ multiplex PCR; TCRdb's copy has only in-frame clones and leaves some out. The data contain 130,000 or so clones, approximately 80% of them singletons. The V segment lost 1 base and the J segment 0 bases; nucleotides outside the gene matches: 2. The CDR3 has 15 amino acids. The germline V gene has CDR1 MGHRA and CDR2 YSYEKL. This clone was seen only a few times. The V gene is TRBV4-1, the J gene TRBJ1-2; TRBD1 agrees at 7 bases. The clonotype originates from a man at least 80 years old with acute or convalescent COVID-19. Sequenced material: peripheral blood. The CDR3 sequence: CASSQGQGANYGYTF. The CDR3 DNA reads TGCGCCAGCAGCCAAGGACAGGGAGCTAACTATGGCTACACCTTC.